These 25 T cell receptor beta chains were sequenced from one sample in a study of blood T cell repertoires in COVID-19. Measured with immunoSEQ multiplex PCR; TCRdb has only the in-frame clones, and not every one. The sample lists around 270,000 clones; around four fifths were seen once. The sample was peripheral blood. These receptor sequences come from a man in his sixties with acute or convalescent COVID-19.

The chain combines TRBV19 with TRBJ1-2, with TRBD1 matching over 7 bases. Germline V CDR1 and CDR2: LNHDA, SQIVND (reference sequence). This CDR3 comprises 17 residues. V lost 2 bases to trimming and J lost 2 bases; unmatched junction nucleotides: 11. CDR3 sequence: CASSITGEQAVNYGYTF. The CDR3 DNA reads TGTGCCAGTAGTATAACAGGGGAGCAGGCCGTAAACTATGGCTACACCTTC.

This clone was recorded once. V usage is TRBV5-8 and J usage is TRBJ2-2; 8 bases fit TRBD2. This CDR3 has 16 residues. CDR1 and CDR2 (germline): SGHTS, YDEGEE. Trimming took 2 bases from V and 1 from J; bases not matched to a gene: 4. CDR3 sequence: CASSFAAGGNTGELFF. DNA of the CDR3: TGTGCCAGCAGCTTCGCTGCGGGGGGGAACACCGGGGAGCTGTTTTTT.

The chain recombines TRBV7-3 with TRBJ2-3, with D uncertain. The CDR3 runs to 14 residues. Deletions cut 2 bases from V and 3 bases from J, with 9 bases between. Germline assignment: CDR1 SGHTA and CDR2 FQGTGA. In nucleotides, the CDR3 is TGTGCCAGCAGCTTACGAGGCCCTACAGATACGCAGTATTTT. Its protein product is CASSLRGPTDTQYF.

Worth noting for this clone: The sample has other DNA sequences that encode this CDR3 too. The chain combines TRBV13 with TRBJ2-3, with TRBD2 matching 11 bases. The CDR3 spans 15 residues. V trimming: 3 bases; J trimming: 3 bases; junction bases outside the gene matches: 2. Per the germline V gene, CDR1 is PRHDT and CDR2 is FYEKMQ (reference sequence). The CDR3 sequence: CASSFLAGGTDTQYF. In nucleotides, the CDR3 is TGTGCCAGCAGCTTCCTAGCGGGAGGAACAGATACGCAGTATTTT.

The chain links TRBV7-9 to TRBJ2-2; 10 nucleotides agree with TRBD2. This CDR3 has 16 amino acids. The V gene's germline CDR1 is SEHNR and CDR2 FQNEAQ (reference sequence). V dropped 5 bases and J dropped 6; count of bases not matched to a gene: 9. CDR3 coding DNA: TGTGCCAGCAGCCAGCCCTTAGCGGGAGGTCCCGGGGAGCTGTTTTTT. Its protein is CASSQPLAGGPGELFF. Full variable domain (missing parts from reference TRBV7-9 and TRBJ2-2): DTGVSQNPRHKITKRGQNVTFRCDPISEHNRLYWYRQTLGQGPEFLTYFQNEAQLEKSRLLSDRFSAERPKGSFSTLEIQRTEQGDSAMYLCASSQPLAGGPGELFFGEGSRLTVL.

CDR3 DNA: TGCGCCAGCAGCCAAGTGGCGGGACAGCGATCCTACGAGCAGTACTTC. This codes for CASSQVAGQRSYEQYF. The chain has TRBV4-1 and TRBJ2-7, with D possibly being TRBD1 (7 bases). This CDR3 region has 16 residues. The germline gives CDR1 MGHRA, CDR2 YSYEKL. Deletions cut 1 base from V and 1 base from J, with 14 bases between.

CDR3 loop: CASSVDAGQGASPQHF. As DNA, the CDR3 is TGTGCCAGCAGCGTAGACGCCGGACAGGGGGCAAGCCCCCAGCATTTT. The rearrangement uses TRBV9 and TRBJ1-5; TRBD1 aligns across 11 bases. Losses at the gene ends were 0 bases for V and 10 bases for J; bases not matched to a gene: 9. The CDR3 runs to 16 residues. Looked up from germline, CDR1 is SGDLS and CDR2 is YYNGEE.

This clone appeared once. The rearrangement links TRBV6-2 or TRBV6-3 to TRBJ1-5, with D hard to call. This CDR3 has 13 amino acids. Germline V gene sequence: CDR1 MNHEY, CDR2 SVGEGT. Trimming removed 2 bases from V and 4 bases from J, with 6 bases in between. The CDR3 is CASSYRENQPQHF. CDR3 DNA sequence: TGTGCCAGCAGTTACCGAGAGAATCAGCCCCAGCATTTT.

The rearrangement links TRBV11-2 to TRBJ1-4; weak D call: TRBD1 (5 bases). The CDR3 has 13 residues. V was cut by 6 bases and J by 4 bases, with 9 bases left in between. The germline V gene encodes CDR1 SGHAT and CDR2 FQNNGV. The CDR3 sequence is CASRKTDNEKLFF. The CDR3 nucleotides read TGTGCCAGCAGAAAGACAGATAATGAAAAACTGTTTTTT. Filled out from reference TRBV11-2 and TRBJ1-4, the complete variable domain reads EAGVAQSPRYKIIEKRQSVAFWCNPISGHATLYWYQQILGQGPKLLIQFQNNGVVDDSQLPKDRFSAERLKGVDSTLKIQPAKLEDSAVYLCASRKTDNEKLFFGSGTQLSVL.

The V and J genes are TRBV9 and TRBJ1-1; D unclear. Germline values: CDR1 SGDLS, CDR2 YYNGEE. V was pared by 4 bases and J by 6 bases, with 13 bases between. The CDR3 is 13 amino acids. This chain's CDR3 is CASSPSSEAEAFF. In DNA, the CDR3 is TGTGCCAGCAGCCCCTCCAGTGAGGCTGAAGCTTTCTTT.

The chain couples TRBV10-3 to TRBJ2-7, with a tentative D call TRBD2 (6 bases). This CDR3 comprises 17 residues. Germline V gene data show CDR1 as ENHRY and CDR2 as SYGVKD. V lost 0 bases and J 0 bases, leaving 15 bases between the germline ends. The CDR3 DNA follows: TGTGCCATCAGTGAGTCGGGGAGGCAGTGGGGCTCCTACGAGCAGTACTTC. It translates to CAISESGRQWGSYEQYF.

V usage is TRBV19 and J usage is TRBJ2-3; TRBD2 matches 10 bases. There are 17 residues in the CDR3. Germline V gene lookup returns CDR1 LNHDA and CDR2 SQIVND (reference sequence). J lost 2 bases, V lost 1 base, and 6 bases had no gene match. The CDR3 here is CASSIVERGGPTDTQYF. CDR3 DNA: TGTGCCAGTAGTATAGTCGAGCGGGGGGGACCCACAGATACGCAGTATTTT.

The CDR3 reads CASSRTGPPVYSNQPQHF. In DNA, the CDR3 is TGCGCCAGCAGTCGAACAGGTCCACCCGTATATAGCAATCAGCCCCAGCATTTT. The chain recombines TRBV4-1 with TRBJ1-5; D possibly corresponds to TRBD1 (5 bases). The CDR3 runs to 18 residues. The V end lost 6 bases, the J end lost 0 bases, and 21 bases lay between the germline ends. The germline CDR1 and CDR2 sequences are MGHRA and YSYEKL.

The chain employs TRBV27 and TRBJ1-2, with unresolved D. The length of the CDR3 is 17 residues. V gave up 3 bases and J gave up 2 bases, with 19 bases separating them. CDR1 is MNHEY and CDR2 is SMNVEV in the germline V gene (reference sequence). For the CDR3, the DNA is TGTGCCAGCAGTTTTCTCGTCCGGCGGCAGTTAAACTATGGCTACACCTTC. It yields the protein CASSFLVRRQLNYGYTF.

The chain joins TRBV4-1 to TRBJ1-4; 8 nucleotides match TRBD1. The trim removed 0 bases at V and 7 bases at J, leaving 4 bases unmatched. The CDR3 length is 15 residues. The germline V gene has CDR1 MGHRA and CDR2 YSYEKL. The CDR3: CASSQDPGGVEKLFF. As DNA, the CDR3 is TGCGCCAGCAGCCAAGATCCAGGGGGCGTTGAAAAACTGTTTTTT.

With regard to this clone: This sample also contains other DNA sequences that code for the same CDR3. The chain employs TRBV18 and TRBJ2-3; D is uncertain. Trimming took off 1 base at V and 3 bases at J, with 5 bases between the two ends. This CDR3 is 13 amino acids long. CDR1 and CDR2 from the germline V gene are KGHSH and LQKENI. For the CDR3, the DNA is TGTGCCAGCTCACCACGGCTTACAGATACGCAGTATTTT. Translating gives CASSPRLTDTQYF.

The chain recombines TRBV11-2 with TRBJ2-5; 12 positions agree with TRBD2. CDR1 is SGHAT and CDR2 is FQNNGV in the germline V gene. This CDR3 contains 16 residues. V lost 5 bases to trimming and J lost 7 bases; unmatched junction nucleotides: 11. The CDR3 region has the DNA TGTGCCAGCAGCAAGTCCATCCCGGGACTAGCGGGGACCCAGTACTTC. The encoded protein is CASSKSIPGLAGTQYF.

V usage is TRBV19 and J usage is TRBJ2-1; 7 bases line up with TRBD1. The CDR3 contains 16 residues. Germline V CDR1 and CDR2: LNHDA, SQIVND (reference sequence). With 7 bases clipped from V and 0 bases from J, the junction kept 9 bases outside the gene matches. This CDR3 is CASKPQGKGSYNEQFF. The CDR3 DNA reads TGTGCCAGTAAACCACAGGGGAAGGGCTCCTACAATGAGCAGTTCTTC.

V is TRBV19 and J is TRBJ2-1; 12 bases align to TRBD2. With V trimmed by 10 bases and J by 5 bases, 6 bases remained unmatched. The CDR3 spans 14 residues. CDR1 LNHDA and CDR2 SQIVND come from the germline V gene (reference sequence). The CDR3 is CATSLAGGHNEQFF. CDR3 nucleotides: TGTGCCACCTCACTAGCGGGAGGTCACAATGAGCAGTTCTTC.

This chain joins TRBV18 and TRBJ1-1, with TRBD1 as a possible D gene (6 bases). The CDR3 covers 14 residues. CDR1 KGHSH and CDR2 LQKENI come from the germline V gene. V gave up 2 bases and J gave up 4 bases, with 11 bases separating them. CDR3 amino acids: CASSPSGVVTEAFF. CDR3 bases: TGTGCCAGCTCACCATCAGGGGTGGTCACTGAAGCTTTCTTT. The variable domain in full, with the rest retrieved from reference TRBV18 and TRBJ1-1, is NAGVMQNPRHLVRRRGQEARLRCSPMKGHSHVYWYRQLPEEGLKFMVYLQKENIIDESGMPKERFSAEFPKEGPSILRIQQVVRGDSAAYFCASSPSGVVTEAFFGQGTRLTVV.

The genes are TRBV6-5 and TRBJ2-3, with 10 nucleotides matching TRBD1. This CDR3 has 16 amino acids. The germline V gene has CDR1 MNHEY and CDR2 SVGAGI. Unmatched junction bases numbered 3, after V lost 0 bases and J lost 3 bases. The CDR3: CASSYSMGQGTDTQYF. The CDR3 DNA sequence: TGTGCCAGCAGTTACTCGATGGGACAGGGGACAGATACGCAGTATTTT.

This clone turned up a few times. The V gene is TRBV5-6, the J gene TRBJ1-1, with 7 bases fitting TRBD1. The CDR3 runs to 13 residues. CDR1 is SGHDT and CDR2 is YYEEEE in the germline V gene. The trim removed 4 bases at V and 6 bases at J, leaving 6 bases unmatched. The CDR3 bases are TGTGCCAGCAGCCGACAGGGATTGCCTGAAGCTTTCTTT. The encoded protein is CASSRQGLPEAFF.

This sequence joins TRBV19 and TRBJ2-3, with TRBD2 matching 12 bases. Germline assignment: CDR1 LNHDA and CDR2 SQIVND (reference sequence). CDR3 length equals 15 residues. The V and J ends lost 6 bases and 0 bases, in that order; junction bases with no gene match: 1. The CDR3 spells CASRLAGGSTDTQYF. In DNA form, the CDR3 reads TGTGCCAGTAGGCTAGCGGGGGGGAGCACAGATACGCAGTATTTT.

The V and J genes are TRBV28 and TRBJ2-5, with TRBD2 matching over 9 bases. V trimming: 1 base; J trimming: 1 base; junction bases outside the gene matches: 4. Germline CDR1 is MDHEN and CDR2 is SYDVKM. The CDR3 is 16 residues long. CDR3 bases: TGTGCCAGCAGTTTATTACTAGCGGGCGTCCAAGAGACCCAGTACTTC. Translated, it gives CASSLLLAGVQETQYF.

CDR3 region: CASSYDRGRTGELFF. In DNA, the CDR3 is TGTGCCAGCAGTTACGACAGGGGGCGCACCGGGGAGCTGTTTTTT. The rearrangement uses TRBV6-5 and TRBJ2-2, with 10 bases aligning to TRBD1. Germline loops: CDR1 MNHEY, CDR2 SVGAGI. The CDR3 loop spans 15 amino acids. The V gene end was trimmed by 2 bases and the J gene end by 4 bases; junction bases not matched to a gene: 1.